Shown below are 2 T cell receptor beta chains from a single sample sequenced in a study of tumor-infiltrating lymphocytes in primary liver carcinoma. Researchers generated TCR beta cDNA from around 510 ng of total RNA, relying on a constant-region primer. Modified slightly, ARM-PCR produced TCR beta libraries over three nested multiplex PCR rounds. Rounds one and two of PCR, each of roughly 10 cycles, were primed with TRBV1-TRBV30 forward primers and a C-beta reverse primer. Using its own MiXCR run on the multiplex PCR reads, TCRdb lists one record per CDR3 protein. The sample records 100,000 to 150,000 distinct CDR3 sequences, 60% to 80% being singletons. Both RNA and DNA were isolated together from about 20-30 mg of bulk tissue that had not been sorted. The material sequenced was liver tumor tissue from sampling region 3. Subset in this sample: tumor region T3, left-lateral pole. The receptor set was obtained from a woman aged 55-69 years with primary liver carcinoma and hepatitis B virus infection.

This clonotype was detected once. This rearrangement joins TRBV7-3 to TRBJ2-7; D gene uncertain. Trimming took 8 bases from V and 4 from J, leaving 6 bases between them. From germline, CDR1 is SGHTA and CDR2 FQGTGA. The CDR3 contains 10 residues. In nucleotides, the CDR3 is TGTGCCAGCTGCCTTTACGAGCAGTACTTC. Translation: CASCLYEQYF.

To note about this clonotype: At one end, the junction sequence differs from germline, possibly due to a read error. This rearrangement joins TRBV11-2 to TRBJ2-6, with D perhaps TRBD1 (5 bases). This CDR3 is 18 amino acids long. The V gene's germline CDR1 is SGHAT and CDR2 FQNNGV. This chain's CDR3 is CASSLPQGSLSGANVLIF. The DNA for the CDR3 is TGTGCCAGCAGCCTACCCCAGGGTAGTTTGTCTGGGGCCAACGTCCTGATATTC.